These 25 T cell receptor beta chains were all obtained from the same sample, sequenced in a study of CD8+ T cells in alopecia areata. RNA was extracted and reverse transcribed into cDNA as the sequencing template. This table comes from immunoSEQ multiplex PCR, and its TCRdb copy is limited to in-frame clones, with some not included. Of more than 100,000 clones listed, more than 45% are singletons. Treatment given: oral pan-JAK inhibitor, 5-10 mg twice daily. Sequenced material: CD4+ T cells sorted from blood, taken at week 4, from a patient treated with tofacitinib. These receptors were taken from a human donor with alopecia areata.

V gene TRBV7-3 combines with J gene TRBJ1-5; possible D gene TRBD1, 6 bases. The CDR3 spans 14 residues. The V gene lost 2 bases and the J gene lost 2 bases, with 7 bases spanning the gap. Germline loops: CDR1 SGHTA, CDR2 FQGTGA. CDR3 region: CASSLGGGNQPQHF. As DNA, the CDR3 is TGTGCCAGCAGCTTAGGGGGCGGCAATCAGCCCCAGCATTTT.

This clone appeared a few times. The rearrangement links TRBV6-5 to TRBJ2-3, with D possibly matching TRBD1 (6 bases). V lost 6 bases, J lost 5 bases, and 12 bases lay in between. Germline CDR1 MNHEY, CDR2 SVGAGI. The CDR3 has 13 residues. The CDR3 nucleotides read TGTGCCAGCAGGCTAGGGGGACGAGATACGCAGTATTTT. It yields the protein CASRLGGRDTQYF.

The chain employs TRBV18 and TRBJ2-6; D unclear. V was clipped by 0 bases and J by 2 bases, with 8 bases between them. The CDR3 length is 16 residues. Germline V lookup: CDR1 KGHSH, CDR2 LQKENI. CDR3 residues: CASSPPGNAGANVLTF. CDR3 nucleotides: TGTGCCAGCTCACCACCAGGGAATGCTGGGGCCAACGTCCTGACTTTC.

This clone showed up just a few times. The V call is TRBV6-1, the J call TRBJ2-7; D unresolved. CDR1 MNHNS and CDR2 SASEGT come from the germline V gene. CDR3 length: 14 amino acids. V lost 0 bases, J lost 0 bases, and 6 bases lay in between. This chain's CDR3 is CASSEATSSYEQYF. The CDR3 region has the DNA TGTGCCAGCAGTGAAGCAACCTCCTCCTACGAGCAGTACTTC.

Details on this clone: Distinct nucleotide sequences in the sample also encode this CDR3. The DNA of the CDR3 is TGTGCCTGGAGTGTTGGCTATGGCTACACCTTC. Encoded protein: CAWSVGYGYTF. The chain carries TRBV30 and TRBJ1-2; D uncertain. Germline assignment: CDR1 GTSNPN and CDR2 SVGIG (reference sequence). The CDR3 is 11 residues long. The germline V and J ends were trimmed by 0 bases and 4 bases, with 3 bases remaining between them.

This clone was counted only a few times. V and J are TRBV6-6 and TRBJ1-5, with 11 nucleotides matching TRBD1. The CDR3 consists of 15 residues. Germline V gene sequence: CDR1 MNHNY, CDR2 SVGAGI (reference sequence). After removal of 9 bases from V and 6 bases from J, the junction contained 10 bases not matched to a gene. The CDR3 loop reads CASSTGTGGGQPQHF. The DNA of the CDR3 is TGTGCCAGTTCCACCGGGACAGGGGGAGGTCAGCCCCAGCATTTT.

The J gene is TRBJ2-3, the V gene TRBV29-1; 11 bases align to TRBD2. The CDR3 has 15 residues. Germline V gives CDR1 SQVTM, CDR2 ANQGSEA. V dropped 6 bases and J dropped 2; count of bases not matched to a gene: 7. CDR3 in amino acids: CSVPRLAGNTDTQYF. DNA of the CDR3: TGCAGCGTCCCCAGACTAGCGGGAAACACAGATACGCAGTATTTT.

This chain uses TRBV27 with TRBJ2-7; D uncertain. The V and J ends lost 5 bases and 3 bases respectively, with 8 bases between them. Germline values: CDR1 MNHEY, CDR2 SMNVEV (reference sequence). The CDR3 loop spans 12 amino acids. The CDR3 reads CASSRTRYEQYF. As DNA, the CDR3 is TGTGCCAGCAGTCGTACTCGCTACGAGCAGTACTTC.

V and J are TRBV18 and TRBJ2-3; D is undetermined. The length of the CDR3 is 12 residues. Looked up from germline, CDR1 is KGHSH and CDR2 is LQKENI. V lost 4 bases and J lost 2, with 4 bases in between. CDR3 coding DNA: TGTGCCAGCTCACTAAACACAGATACGCAGTATTTT. Its translation: CASSLNTDTQYF.

A few counts support this clone. The chain links TRBV29-1 to TRBJ2-7; D tentatively fits TRBD1 or TRBD2 (6 bases each). Per germline, CDR1 SQVTM and CDR2 ANQGSEA. The V and J ends lost 3 bases and 5 bases respectively, with 14 bases between them. The CDR3 loop spans 13 amino acids. CDR3 region: CSVDPLGGNEQYF. In DNA form, the CDR3 reads TGCAGCGTTGATCCCTTAGGGGGGAACGAGCAGTACTTC.

V usage is TRBV5-1 and J usage is TRBJ2-1, with D possibly TRBD2 on 6 matching bases. CDR1 SGHRS and CDR2 YFSETQ come from the germline V gene. Trimming stripped 4 bases from V and 0 bases from J, with 11 bases between. The CDR3 is made up of 15 amino acids. The CDR3 coding sequence is TGCGCCAGCAGCCCCTTGGGGGGCTCCTACAATGAGCAGTTCTTC. Translation: CASSPLGGSYNEQFF.

This clone appeared a few times. The V call is TRBV5-4, the J call TRBJ1-2; 8 bases align to TRBD1. The CDR3 consists of 16 residues. V trimming: 0 bases; J trimming: 4 bases; junction bases outside the gene matches: 8. Germline lookup yields CDR1 SGHNT and CDR2 YYREEE (reference sequence). CDR3 amino acids: CASSLGQGALSYGYTF. Here the CDR3 DNA reads TGTGCCAGCAGCTTGGGGCAGGGGGCCCTTTCCTATGGCTACACCTTC.

The chain is built from TRBV30 and TRBJ1-5, with D tentatively TRBD1 (6 bases). CDR3 length equals 15 residues. CDR1 and CDR2 (germline): GTSNPN, SVGIG (reference sequence). Trimming removed 2 bases at V and 1 base at J, with 12 bases between. CDR3 DNA: TGTGCCTGGAGTTTGACAGGATCGAGCAATCAGCCCCAGCATTTT. It specifies CAWSLTGSSNQPQHF.

There are a few counts of this clone. The chain employs TRBV18 and TRBJ1-4; no reliable D call. The CDR3 spans 14 residues. V dropped 6 bases and J dropped 0 bases, with 8 bases sitting between them. The germline CDR1 and CDR2 sequences are KGHSH and LQKENI. CDR3 residues: CASSQQATNEKLFF. In nucleotides, the CDR3 is TGTGCCAGCTCCCAACAAGCAACTAATGAAAAACTGTTTTTT.

The chain is built from TRBV29-1 and TRBJ2-7; D remains ambiguous. Germline CDR1 reads SQVTM; CDR2 reads ANQGSEA. This CDR3 has 12 residues. Trimming stripped 4 bases from V and 0 bases from J, with 7 bases between. CDR3 region: CSVVVNSYEQYF. CDR3 bases: TGCAGCGTTGTCGTCAACTCCTACGAGCAGTACTTC.

CDR3 in DNA: TGTGCCAGCAGTTACGAGGCAGGGCTGAATGAGCAGTTCTTC. Its translation is CASSYEAGLNEQFF. The V and J genes are TRBV6-5 and TRBJ2-1, with a tentative D call TRBD1 (5 bases). Germline-derived CDR1 and CDR2 are MNHEY and SVGAGI. Trimming cost V 2 bases and J 7 bases, with 12 bases left between them. This CDR3 is built from 14 residues.

This clone appeared a few times. The V call is TRBV7-9, the J call TRBJ2-1; D is unresolved. The V and J ends lost 9 bases and 0 bases respectively, with 9 bases between them. The CDR3 length is 13 residues. CDR1 and CDR2 from the germline V gene are SEHNR and FQNEAQ (reference sequence). In nucleotides, the CDR3 is TGTGCCAGTCAGCCTTCCTCCTACAATGAGCAGTTCTTC. This gives the protein CASQPSSYNEQFF.

The rearrangement links TRBV25-1 to TRBJ2-6; D possibly uses TRBD1 or TRBD2 (6 bases each). This CDR3 region has 16 residues. Germline CDR1 is MGHDK and CDR2 is SYGVNS. The V and J ends lost 2 bases and 2 bases respectively, with 10 bases between them. CDR3 nucleotides: TGTGCCAGCAGTGAAAGGGGGGCGACTGGGGCCAACGTCCTGACTTTC. Amino acids: CASSERGATGANVLTF.

The chain's CDR3 is CASKGQSNQPQHF. DNA for the CDR3: TGTGCCAGTAAGGGACAAAGCAATCAGCCCCAGCATTTT. The chain couples TRBV19 to TRBJ1-5, with D possibly matching TRBD1 (6 bases). The CDR3 totals 13 residues. V lost 7 bases and J lost 1, with 8 bases in between. In germline, CDR1 is LNHDA, CDR2 SQIVND (reference sequence).

The V call is TRBV6-1, the J call TRBJ2-7; possible D gene TRBD1, 6 bases. The germline V gene has CDR1 MNHNS and CDR2 SASEGT. CDR3 length: 13 residues. With 4 bases removed from V and 11 bases from J, the gap between germline ends came to 18 bases. The DNA for the CDR3 is TGTGCCAGCAGTGTTCCGGGACGACAGGTGGAGTACTTC. Translation gives CASSVPGRQVEYF.

The chain is built from TRBV29-1 and TRBJ1-2; perhaps TRBD1 as D (6 bases). The V gene lost 7 bases and the J gene lost 0 bases, with 15 bases spanning the gap. The CDR3 is 14 amino acids. Germline V CDR1 and CDR2: SQVTM, ANQGSEA. The CDR3 sequence is CSAPGASANYGYTF. DNA for the CDR3: TGCAGCGCCCCGGGGGCCTCAGCTAACTATGGCTACACCTTC.

This clone was recorded a few times. This chain connects TRBV30 to TRBJ1-5; weak D call: TRBD1 (6 bases). V lost 3 bases to trimming and J lost 11 bases, with 20 bases between them. CDR1 is GTSNPN, CDR2 SVGIG, per germline (reference sequence). This CDR3 has 14 residues. The CDR3 nucleotides are TGTGCCTGGAGCTTAGGGGGGCTCAATAGGGCCCAGCATTTT. It specifies CAWSLGGLNRAQHF.

This clone was picked up a small number of times. The V and J genes are TRBV19 and TRBJ2-5, with a weak D call TRBD1 (6 bases). The CDR3 runs to 13 residues. Trimming removed 4 bases from V and 5 bases from J, with 11 bases in between. CDR1 and CDR2 from the germline V gene are LNHDA and SQIVND (reference sequence). CDR3 DNA sequence: TGTGCCAGTAGTAGCGACAGGTTCGAGACCCAGTACTTC. It codes for CASSSDRFETQYF.

V is TRBV5-1 and J is TRBJ1-6; 9 bases fit TRBD1. The CDR3 runs to 16 residues. With 0 bases clipped from V and 7 bases from J, the junction kept 5 bases outside the gene matches. Per germline, CDR1 SGHRS and CDR2 YFSETQ. CDR3 residues: CASSLAEGTGNSPLHF. CDR3 bases: TGCGCCAGCAGCTTGGCCGAGGGGACAGGGAATTCACCCCTCCACTTT.

Points on this clone: Other DNA sequences in this specimen translate into the identical CDR3. The chain couples TRBV5-1 to TRBJ2-5; D unresolved. This CDR3 region has 14 residues. Germline loops: CDR1 SGHRS, CDR2 YFSETQ. The V gene lost 0 bases and the J gene lost 3 bases, with 9 bases spanning the gap. This CDR3 is CASSLGPSEETQYF. The CDR3 coding sequence is TGCGCCAGCAGCTTGGGGCCCAGCGAAGAGACCCAGTACTTC.